A selection of T cell receptor beta chains follows, all from one sample in a study of early T cells in non-severe SARS-CoV-2 infection. TCRdb reprocessed the 5' RACE reads via MiXCR and lists one record per CDR3 protein. The sample holds about 47,000 distinct CDR3 sequences; roughly 11% are singletons and the top ten take about 13%. The sequenced sample consisted of whole blood. These receptors all stem from an adult who was a healthcare worker with PCR-confirmed SARS-CoV-2 infection or an uninfected control (not recorded which). Both conserved end residues are part of each CDR3. The order of the fields is J gene, clone size, V gene, D gene, CDR3 DNA, CDR3 protein. A D gene is named only where the DNA matches it firmly. The size entry gives once, few, many or a size class.

TRBJ2-3 few TRBV3-1 NA TGTGCCAGCAGATACGGGGCAGATACGCAGTATTTT CASRYGADTQYF
TRBJ2-5 few TRBV29-1 TRBD1 TGCAGCGTGGGGACAGGGGTCGAGACCCAGTACTTC CSVGTGVETQYF
TRBJ2-7 few TRBV7-2 TRBD2 TGTGCCAGCAGCTCCGTAACGACTAGCGGGTCCTACGAGCAGTACTTC CASSSVTTSGSYEQYF
TRBJ2-1 few TRBV11-2 TRBD1 TGTGCCAGCAGCCCCATAGACAGGGCGGGTAATGAGCAGTTCTTC CASSPIDRAGNEQFF
TRBJ2-5 medium-sized TRBV20-1 TRBD2 TGCAGTGCCGGGACTAGCGGGCAAGAGACCCAGTACTTC CSAGTSGQETQYF
TRBJ2-3 many TRBV5-1 NA TGCGCCAGCAGCCCCAAAAGCACAGATACGCAGTATTTT CASSPKSTDTQYF
TRBJ1-6 many TRBV4-2 NA TGTGCCAGCAGCCAATCGGATTCACCCCTCCACTTT CASSQSDSPLHF
TRBJ1-1 few TRBV7-9 NA TGTGCCAGTGCCGGACGGCTAAGGGCTGAAGCTTTCTTT CASAGRLRAEAFF
TRBJ1-1 many TRBV14 NA TGTGCCAGCAGCCAAGTAAGGGGAGGCACTGAAGCTTTCTTT CASSQVRGGTEAFF
TRBJ1-6 few TRBV19 NA TGTGCCAGTAGTAGACAGAGTAATTCACCCCTCCACTTT CASSRQSNSPLHF
TRBJ2-1 many TRBV20-1 NA TGCAGTGCTAGAAGGGATCAGCAGTTCTTC CSARRDQQFF
TRBJ1-2 many TRBV29-1 NA TGCAGCGTTGGGGAAGGGGCCTCCCGTAGACCTTATGGCTACACCTTC CSVGEGASRRPYGYTF
TRBJ1-4 few TRBV12-3/TRBV12-4 NA TGTGCCAGCAGTTGGGCTAATGAAAAACTGTTTTTT CASSWANEKLFF
TRBJ2-3 many TRBV7-2 NA TGTGCCAGCAGCTTAGTGGGGGCGCCAAGCACAGATACGCAGTATTTT CASSLVGAPSTDTQYF
TRBJ2-7 many TRBV18 NA TGTGCCAGCTCACCCTTCGACAGGTGGGACGACGAGCAGTACTTC CASSPFDRWDDEQYF
TRBJ1-2 many TRBV12-3/TRBV12-4 NA TGTGCCAGCAGGCCCGACCAGGGGTCCAGCTATGGCTACACCTTC CASRPDQGSSYGYTF
TRBJ2-1 many TRBV2 TRBD2 TGTGCCAGCAGAAGGGACTACCTAAGCTCCTACAATGAGCAGTTCTTC CASRRDYLSSYNEQFF
TRBJ2-1 few TRBV29-1 NA TGCAGCGCTAAACAGGGAAGTGAGCAGTTCTTC CSAKQGSEQFF